The present T cell receptor (beta chain) was sequenced within a study of post-analysis software for immune sequencing data. Turning to the study itself: Clinical courses comprised relapsing-remitting, secondary progressive and progressive-relapsing multiple sclerosis. Findings and limits, study-wide: Clustering by F measure revealed strong co-clustering among samples prepared together in one batch. The five TRBV segments detected at higher frequency in patients than in controls included TRBV5-6, TRBV5-1 and TRBV20-1. Normalized Chao1 diversity was significantly lower in multiple sclerosis patients than in controls.

Each TCR beta cDNA library carried unique molecular identifiers. T cells numbering about 0.9 to 11 million yielded cDNA molecules that totaled about 500,000. TCRdb processed the PCR reads anew with MiXCR; each CDR3 protein has one entry. The table includes 350,000 to 450,000 distinct CDR3 sequences, about a third detected once. A few counts support this clonotype. What it binds is not known. Germline-derived CDR1 and CDR2 are SGHRS and YFSETQ. Trimming pared 4 bases from V and 5 bases from J, leaving 10 bases between. The CDR3 spans 14 residues. V gene TRBV5-1 combines with J gene TRBJ1-6, with D possibly matching TRBD1 (5 bases). Sequenced: blood. This clonotype was sampled from a girl aged 10-17 years with multiple sclerosis. CDR3 sequence reads: CASSGGGDNSPLHF. The CDR3 region has the DNA TGCGCCAGCAGCGGGGGAGGAGATAATTCACCCCTCCACTTT.